The rows below give T cell receptor beta chains drawn from one sample of a study of shared clonotypes between healthy human individuals. Sequencing used immunoSEQ multiplex PCR; TCRdb keeps in-frame clones, though not all of them. The sample carries a few million clones, 80% to 95% recorded once. The material sequenced was naive CD4+ T cells from PBMCs. The receptors derive from a young man in good health. Some clones in this sample may be carry-over from other donors' samples. CDR3s include the opening cysteine and the closing phenylalanine or tryptophan. Each record gives: D gene, V gene, J gene, clone size, CDR3 protein, CDR3 DNA. D genes are given only for firm matches. Clone size is given for some rows only: seen once, a few or many times, or a class if the clone is expanded.

NA	TRBV5-1	TRBJ2-5	once	CASSLAEKETQYF	TGCGCCAGCAGCTTGGCGGAAAAAGAGACCCAGTACTTC
TRBD1	TRBV10-3	TRBJ1-4	NA	CAIGRTGDPNEKLFF	TGTGCCATCGGGAGAACAGGGGACCCTAATGAAAAACTGTTTTTT
NA	TRBV6-6	TRBJ1-1	NA	CATGVGNTEAFF	TGTGCCACCGGGGTGGGGAACACTGAAGCTTTCTTT
TRBD2	TRBV27	TRBJ2-7	NA	CASSIAGGPYEQYF	TGTGCCAGCAGCATAGCGGGAGGACCCTACGAGCAGTACTTC
TRBD2	TRBV5-1	TRBJ2-3	NA	CASSLDPSGRTDTQYF	TGCGCCAGCAGCTTGGACCCTAGCGGGAGGACAGATACGCAGTATTTT
TRBD2	TRBV5-4	TRBJ2-7	once	CASSRSTSGIYEQYF	TGTGCCAGCAGCCGGTCAACTAGCGGGATCTACGAGCAGTACTTC
NA	TRBV4-1	TRBJ2-3	NA	CASSQVVPDTDTQYF	TGCGCCAGCAGCCAAGTGGTGCCCGACACAGATACGCAGTATTTT
NA	TRBV30	TRBJ1-5	NA	CSMTEGNNLPQHF	TGTTCGATGACAGAGGGAAACAATCTGCCCCAGCATTTT
TRBD2	TRBV5-1	TRBJ2-5	NA	CASRVSGAGEETQYF	TGCGCCAGCAGGGTTAGTGGAGCGGGAGAAGAGACCCAGTACTTC
NA	TRBV11-2	TRBJ2-3	NA	CASSHSSDTQYF	TGTGCCAGCAGCCATAGCTCGGATACGCAGTATTTT
TRBD1	TRBV6-1	TRBJ1-3	once	CASSEVWTGVFGNTIYF	TGTGCCAGCAGTGAAGTATGGACAGGGGTCTTCGGAAACACCATATATTTT
TRBD1	TRBV6-1	TRBJ1-2	NA	CASSARTGGNTYGYTF	TGTGCCAGCAGTGCCCGGACAGGGGGAAATACCTATGGCTACACCTTC
TRBD1	TRBV28	TRBJ2-5	NA	CASSKTGMEETQYF	TGTGCCAGCAGTAAGACAGGGATGGAAGAGACCCAGTACTTC
NA	TRBV25-1	TRBJ2-3	NA	CASKRSMGTDTQYF	TGTGCCAGCAAGCGTAGCATGGGCACAGATACGCAGTATTTT
TRBD2	TRBV7-3	TRBJ2-3	NA	CASSQRPGTSGPTDTQYF	TGTGCCAGCAGCCAGAGGCCCGGGACTAGCGGTCCAACAGATACGCAGTATTTT
TRBD1	TRBV5-1	TRBJ2-3	NA	CASTAGTGTDTQYF	TGCGCCAGCACTGCCGGGACAGGGACAGATACGCAGTATTTT
NA	TRBV7-3	TRBJ1-2	NA	CASSLKATTYGYTF	TGTGCCAGCAGCTTAAAGGCGACAACCTATGGCTACACCTTC
TRBD1	TRBV5-4	TRBJ2-7	NA	CASSLGGRGNYEQYF	TGTGCCAGCAGCTTGGGGGGCAGGGGGAACTACGAGCAGTACTTC
NA	TRBV7-9	TRBJ1-1	once	CASSPRTGEAFF	TGTGCCAGCAGCCCGCGGACGGGTGAAGCTTTCTTT